Shown below are 14 T cell receptor beta chains from a single sample sequenced in a study of cytomegalovirus exposure and HLA in healthy donors. The PCR ran on 60 Vbeta and 13 Jbeta primers. The assay was immunoSEQ multiplex PCR, and TCRdb's table has in-frame clones only and misses some. The sample records 100,000 to 150,000 clones, roughly 82% being singletons. Sequencing used PBMCs. The receptors here all came from a male donor in good health and CMV-seropositive.

The genes are TRBV6-5 and TRBJ1-6; no clear D gene. CDR1 and CDR2 (germline): MNHEY, SVGAGI. CDR3 length: 11 amino acids. V was clipped by 8 bases and J by 14 bases, with 13 bases between them. The CDR3 here is CASGNSEALHF. The CDR3 DNA follows: TGTGCCAGCGGCAACTCAGAGGCCCTCCACTTT.

This clone was detected only a few times. This chain links TRBV27 with TRBJ2-1, with D perhaps TRBD2 (5 bases). This CDR3 is built from 16 residues. From germline, CDR1 is MNHEY and CDR2 SMNVEV (reference sequence). V gave up 4 bases and J gave up 5 bases, with 18 bases separating them. CDR3 DNA sequence: TGTGCCAGCAGTTCGAAGAGGAACCGGGGAAACAATGAGCAGTTCTTC. It encodes CASSSKRNRGNNEQFF.

The V gene is TRBV5-1, the J gene TRBJ2-7, with TRBD1 matching 9 bases. V was pared by 4 bases and J by 1 base, with 9 bases of the junction left unmatched. This CDR3 region has 16 residues. Germline V gene lookup returns CDR1 SGHRS and CDR2 YFSETQ. CDR3 residues: CASSRQPGQGSYEQYF. The DNA for the CDR3 is TGCGCCAGCAGCAGGCAACCGGGACAGGGTTCCTACGAGCAGTACTTC.

This clone was seen just once. The chain couples TRBV25-1 to TRBJ2-1; 11 positions match TRBD2. Germline trimming cut 5 bases from V and 2 bases from J; bases unmatched to any gene: 5. The CDR3 has 16 residues. The germline gives CDR1 MGHDK, CDR2 SYGVNS. The CDR3 coding sequence is TGTGCCAGCAGTTTGATAGCGGGGGGGCCCTACAATGAGCAGTTCTTC. This gives the protein CASSLIAGGPYNEQFF. The variable domain in full, with the rest retrieved from reference TRBV25-1 and TRBJ2-1, is EADIYQTPRYLVIGTGKKITLECSQTMGHDKMYWYQQDPGMELHLIHYSYGVNSTEKGDLSSESTVSRIRTEHFPLTLESARPSHTSQYLCASSLIAGGPYNEQFFGPGTRLTVL.

The chain recombines TRBV6-1 with TRBJ1-1; the match to TRBD1 covers 9 bases. V gave up 1 base and J gave up 7 bases; unmatched junction bases: 10. This CDR3 contains 16 residues. The V gene's germline CDR1 is MNHNS and CDR2 SASEGT. The CDR3 region has the DNA TGTGCCAGCAGTGAAGGTTGGACAGGGGTTTCGGGTGAAGCTTTCTTT. It specifies CASSEGWTGVSGEAFF.

The chain employs TRBV27 and TRBJ1-2, with D perhaps TRBD1 (6 bases). The CDR3 extends over 13 amino acids. The germline V gene encodes CDR1 MNHEY and CDR2 SMNVEV (reference sequence). V was pared by 5 bases and J by 8 bases, with 15 bases between. DNA for the CDR3: TGTGCCAGCAGTACGCGACAGGTGGGGGGCTACACCTTC. Translated, it gives CASSTRQVGGYTF.

The J gene is TRBJ2-3, the V gene TRBV28; 7 nucleotides match TRBD2. The CDR3 extends over 16 amino acids. Germline V gene data show CDR1 as MDHEN and CDR2 as SYDVKM. J was trimmed by 3 bases and V by 4 bases; bases with no gene match: 10. CDR3 sequence: CASSSERGSETDTQYF. CDR3 coding DNA: TGTGCCAGCAGTTCCGAGCGCGGGAGCGAGACAGATACGCAGTATTTT.

The chain links TRBV5-4 to TRBJ2-5; D is perhaps TRBD1 (6 bases). This CDR3 contains 14 residues. The V gene lost 4 bases and the J gene lost 3 bases, with 13 bases spanning the gap. CDR1 is SGHNT and CDR2 is YYREEE in the germline V gene (reference sequence). CDR3 sequence: CASSTLTGEETQYF. The CDR3 DNA sequence: TGTGCCAGCAGCACATTGACAGGAGAAGAGACCCAGTACTTC.

The chain joins TRBV18 to TRBJ2-7; TRBD1 matches at 8 bases. The junction had 3 bases not matched to a gene; V was cut back by 0 bases and J by 2 bases. There are 15 residues in the CDR3. The germline CDR1 and CDR2 sequences are KGHSH and LQKENI. The CDR3 region is CASSPPQGATYEQYF. The CDR3 DNA is TGTGCCAGCTCACCACCGCAGGGGGCTACCTACGAGCAGTACTTC.

The genes are TRBV9 and TRBJ2-5; a possible D gene is TRBD2 (6 bases). The germline CDR1 and CDR2 sequences are SGDLS and YYNGEE. Trimming stripped 1 base from V and 4 bases from J, with 11 bases between. The CDR3 spans 14 residues. This CDR3 reads CASSVIGGTETQYF. The CDR3 coding sequence is TGTGCCAGCAGCGTAATAGGCGGGACAGAGACCCAGTACTTC.

This chain connects TRBV28 to TRBJ1-1, with D uncertain. Trimming stripped 5 bases from V and 1 base from J, with 8 bases between. CDR1 and CDR2 (germline): MDHEN, SYDVKM. This CDR3 is built from 13 residues. This chain's CDR3 is CASSPTENTEAFF. The CDR3 DNA reads TGTGCCAGCAGTCCTACAGAGAACACTGAAGCTTTCTTT.

V usage is TRBV7-5 and J usage is TRBJ2-3; no check of the table's D call, TRBD2, against the DNA was made. TRBV7-5 is designated a pseudogene. There are 15 residues in the CDR3. The CDR3 is CVRSPAGASTDTQYF. In DNA form, the CDR3 reads TGTGTCAGAAGCCCAGCGGGGGCTAGCACAGATACGCAGTATTTT.

V and J are TRBV5-4 and TRBJ2-1; possibly TRBD2 for D (6 bases). The V end was cut by 3 bases, the J end by 9 bases, with 25 bases between. CDR3 size: 17 residues. Germline assignment: CDR1 SGHNT and CDR2 YYREEE (reference sequence). The CDR3 nucleotides are TGTGCCAGCAGCTCCCCCCTTGGTAGCGGACCTGGGGGTGAGCAGTTCTTC. Translation gives CASSSPLGSGPGGEQFF.

This chain joins TRBV7-9 and TRBJ1-2; TRBD1 matches at 8 bases. V gave up 3 bases and J gave up 4 bases; unmatched junction bases: 7. This CDR3 spans 15 amino acids. CDR1 is SEHNR, CDR2 FQNEAQ, per germline (reference sequence). CDR3 nucleotide sequence: TGTGCCAGCAGCTTCGGACAGGGCGGACTCTATGGCTACACCTTC. Residues: CASSFGQGGLYGYTF.